This T cell receptor (beta chain) emerged from a study of blood T cell repertoires in COVID-19. Study context: The origin of the acute and convalescent COVID-19 samples was the United States, Italy and Spain. Nucleic acid was either cDNA or gDNA, and it came from T cells, B-cell-depleted T cells, or PBMCs.

As originally analysed: Nucleated cell counts were estimated from reference gene primer amplification. TCRdb's table, derived via immunoSEQ multiplex PCR, lists solely in-frame clones and lacks some. V and J calls and clone size are copied from that table; D and trimming were computed from the DNA. The data show tens of thousands of clones, with roughly 80% seen just once and 20% to 25% held by the top ten. V lost 6 bases, J lost 4 bases, and 7 bases stayed unmatched. In germline, CDR1 is SGDLS, CDR2 YYNGEE. The CDR3 is 15 amino acids. This clone was seen only a few times. Sequenced: peripheral blood. The origin of this receptor is a human donor in a cohort sampled during active COVID-19. V gene TRBV9 combines with J gene TRBJ2-2, with TRBD1 matching 9 bases. The CDR3 DNA reads as TGTGCCAGCAACAGGGTACAGGGGGCCACCGGGGAGCTGTTTTTT. Protein product: CASNRVQGATGELFF. Together with reference TRBV9 and TRBJ2-2, the CDR3 gives the full variable domain: DSGVTQTPKHLITATGQRVTLRCSPRSGDLSVYWYQQSLDQGLQFLIQYYNGEERAKGNILERFSAQQFPDLHSELNLSSLELGDSALYFCASNRVQGATGELFFGEGSRLTVL.